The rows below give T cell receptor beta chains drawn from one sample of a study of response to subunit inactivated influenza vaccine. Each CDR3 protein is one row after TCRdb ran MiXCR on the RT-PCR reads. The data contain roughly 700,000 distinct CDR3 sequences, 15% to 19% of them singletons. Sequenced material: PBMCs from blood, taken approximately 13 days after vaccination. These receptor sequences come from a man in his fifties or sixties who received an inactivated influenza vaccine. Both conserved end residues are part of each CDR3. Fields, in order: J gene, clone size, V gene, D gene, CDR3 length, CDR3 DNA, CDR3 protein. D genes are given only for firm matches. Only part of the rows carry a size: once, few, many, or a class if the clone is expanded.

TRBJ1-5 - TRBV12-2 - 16 TGTGCAAGTCGCTTAATGAGGCAGGGGCTAAATCAGCCCCAGCATTTT CASRLMRQGLNQPQHF
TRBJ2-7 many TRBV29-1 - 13 TGCAGCGTTGTAAGAGGGAGTACTAACGAGCAGTACTTC CSVVRGSTNEQYF
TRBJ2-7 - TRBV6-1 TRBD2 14 TGTGCCAGCAGACGTAGCGGGAACTCCTACGAGCAGTACTTC CASRRSGNSYEQYF
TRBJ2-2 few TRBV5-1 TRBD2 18 TGCGCCAGCAGCTTGGAACTAGCGGGACTAGCGAACACCGGGGAGCTGTTTTTT CASSLELAGLANTGELFF
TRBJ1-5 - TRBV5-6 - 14 TGTGCCAGCAGCTTTTCCAGGGTCGGACAGCCCCAGCATTTT CASSFSRVGQPQHF
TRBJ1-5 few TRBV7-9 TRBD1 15 TGTGCCAGCAGCTCGGGACAGGGCCTCAATCAGCCCCAGCATTTT CASSSGQGLNQPQHF
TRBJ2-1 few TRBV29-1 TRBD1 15 TGCAGCGTTGAATCAGGGGGCGCGTCCTACAATGAGCAGTTCTTC CSVESGGASYNEQFF
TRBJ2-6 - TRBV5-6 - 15 TGTGCCAGCAGCTTTGATTACTCTGGGGCCAACGTCCTGACTTTC CASSFDYSGANVLTF
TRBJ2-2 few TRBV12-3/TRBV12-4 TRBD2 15 TGTGCCAGCAGAACTAGCGGGAGGAACACCGGGGAGCTGTTTTTT CASRTSGRNTGELFF
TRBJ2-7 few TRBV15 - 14 TGTGCCACCAGCAGAGATCGAAAGGTATACGAGCAGTACTTC CATSRDRKVYEQYF
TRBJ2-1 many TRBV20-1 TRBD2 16 TGCAGTGCCCCGGCGGAGGGGCGGGGGAATTACAATGAGCAGTTCTTC CSAPAEGRGNYNEQFF
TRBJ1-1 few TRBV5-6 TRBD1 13 TGTGCCAGCAGAGTGACAGGGGCCACTGAAGCTTTCTTT CASRVTGATEAFF
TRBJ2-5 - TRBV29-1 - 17 TGCAGCGTTGAAGGGTATCGGGACTCCCGCCCTCAAGAGACCCAGTACTTC CSVEGYRDSRPQETQYF
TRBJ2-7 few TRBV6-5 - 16 TGTGCCAGCAGTTCCCCGAGGCCGGGACCTTACTACGAGCAGTACTTC CASSSPRPGPYYEQYF
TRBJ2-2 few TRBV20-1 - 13 TGCAGCGCCGGACGGGCGAACACCGGGGAGCTGTTTTTT CSAGRANTGELFF
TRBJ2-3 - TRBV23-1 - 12 TGCGCCAGCAGTCCCTTCTCAGATACGCAGTATTTT CASSPFSDTQYF
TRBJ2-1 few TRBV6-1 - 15 TGTGCCAGCAGGGTCGCTGGGAGACTAAACAATGAGCAGTTCTTC CASRVAGRLNNEQFF
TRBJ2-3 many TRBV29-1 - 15 TGCAGCGTTGAAGACCCTCAGTCACTCACAGATACGCAGTATTTT CSVEDPQSLTDTQYF
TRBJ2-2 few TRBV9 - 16 TGTGCCAGCAGCGCCTCCCGTAGGGCGGGCACCGGGGAGCTGTTTTTT CASSASRRAGTGELFF
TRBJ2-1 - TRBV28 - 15 TGTGCCAGCAGTTCTGCGGGGCATTTCTACAATGAGCAGTTCTTC CASSSAGHFYNEQFF
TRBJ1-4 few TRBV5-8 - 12 TGTGCCAGCAGCTTTCAGGGGGAAAAACTGTTTTTT CASSFQGEKLFF
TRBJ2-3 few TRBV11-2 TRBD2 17 TGTGCCAGCAGCTCCGGACTAGTCTTGGAGCTGACAGATACGCAGTATTTT CASSSGLVLELTDTQYF
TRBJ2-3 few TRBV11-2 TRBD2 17 TGTGCCAGCAGCTTAGGACTAGCGGGGGGCCGCACAGATACGCAGTATTTT CASSLGLAGGRTDTQYF
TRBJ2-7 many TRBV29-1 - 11 TGCAGCGTTGAGGAACCCGGAGAGCAGTACTTC CSVEEPGEQYF
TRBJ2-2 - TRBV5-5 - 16 TGTGCCAGCAGCTTGTTTTCAGGGGCGAACACCGGGGAGCTGTTTTTT CASSLFSGANTGELFF
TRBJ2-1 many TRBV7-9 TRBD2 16 TGTGCCAGCAGCTTATTCACCGAGCGGGAGAGCGATGAGCAGTTCTTC CASSLFTERESDEQFF
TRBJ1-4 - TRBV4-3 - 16 TGCGCCAGCAGCCAAGATCTTGCTTTTTCTAATGAAAAACTGTTTTTT CASSQDLAFSNEKLFF
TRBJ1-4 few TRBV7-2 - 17 TGTGCCAGCAGCTTAGTACGGGGGCGAGGCCCTAATGAAAAACTGTTTTTT CASSLVRGRGPNEKLFF
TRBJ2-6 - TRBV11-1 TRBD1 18 TGTGCCAGCAGCTTTACGACAGGGGCAGGGTCTGGGGCCAACGTCCTGACTTTC CASSFTTGAGSGANVLTF
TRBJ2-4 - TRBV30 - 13 TGTGCCTGGAGTTTATCAGCCGCAGGCTTTCAGTACTTC CAWSLSAAGFQYF
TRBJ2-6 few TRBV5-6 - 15 TGTGCCAGCAGCACCAGAGGTACCGGGGCCAACGTCCTGACTTTC CASSTRGTGANVLTF
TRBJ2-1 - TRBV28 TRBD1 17 TGTGCCAGCAGTTCAGGGACAGGGGGCTTCTCCTACAATGAGCAGTTCTTC CASSSGTGGFSYNEQFF
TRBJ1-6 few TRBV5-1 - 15 TGCGCCAGCAGCTTCGGACTTCAGTTGGATTCACCCCTCCACTTT CASSFGLQLDSPLHF
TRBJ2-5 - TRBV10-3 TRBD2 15 TGTGCCATCAGTAGGGGACTAGCGGGAGGAGAGACCCAGTACTTC CAISRGLAGGETQYF
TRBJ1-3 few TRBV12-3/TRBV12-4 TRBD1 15 TGTGCCAGCAGTGGTGACAGGGGGCCTGGAAACACCATATATTTT CASSGDRGPGNTIYF
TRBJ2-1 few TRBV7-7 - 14 TGTGCCAGCAGCTTAGATGTTGTGGGTAATGAGCAGTTCTTC CASSLDVVGNEQFF
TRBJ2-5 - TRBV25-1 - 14 TGTGCCAGCAGTGAATATCGGACAAAAGAGACCCAGTACTTC CASSEYRTKETQYF